Detailed here is one TCR beta chain. The CDR3 consists of 15 residues. The J segment lost 5 bases and the V segment lost 0 bases, leaving 4 bases of the junction unmatched. The germline CDR1 and CDR2 sequences are SGHRS and YFSETQ. This sample was included in a study of T cell changes during pregnancy in multiple sclerosis. Here immunoSEQ multiplex PCR was the method, and the copy in TCRdb shows in-frame clones only, minus some. The profile covers approximately 39,000 clones, with 85% to 95% appearing a single time and 1.2% taken by the ten largest. Sequencing was done on a sample of PBMCs (not recorded whether the cells were cultured). The origin of this receptor is a female donor with multiple sclerosis, enrolled in a pregnancy study. V usage is TRBV5-1 and J usage is TRBJ1-1, with TRBD1 identical over 10 bases. This chain's CDR3 is CASSLEGTGVTEAFF. The CDR3 DNA reads as TGCGCCAGCAGCTTGGAAGGGACAGGGGTTACTGAAGCTTTCTTT.